This T cell receptor (beta chain) was recorded in a study of blood T cell repertoires in COVID-19 (dated by TCRdb to the early 2020s). Background for the entire study: Samples covering the acute and convalescent phases of COVID-19 were provided by collaborators in the United States, Italy and Spain. The repertoires were released in a freely available public database meant as a resource for research on the immune response to SARS-CoV-2. Sample metadata almost always included a de-identified subject ID, COVID-19 status, age in years and sex. The samples were drawn from the first 160 participants of the ongoing ImmuneRACE study and from over 950 subjects provided by 6 global collaborators. Where available, HLA class I and class II types were taken from metadata supplied by the sample provider and were not determined by assay-based typing. The dataset comprised deeply sampled blood TCRbeta repertoires from subjects exposed to, actively infected with, or recovered from COVID-19. The prospective study material was composed of cDNA or gDNA derived from T cells, B-cell-depleted T cells, or PBMCs.

The immunoSEQ Assay, a bias-controlled multiplex PCR, was used to amplify TCRbeta CDR3 regions from genomic DNA. Processing in the source paper ran as follows. The number of nucleated cells in each sample was estimated from the amplification of reference gene primers within the assay. To quantify the absolute abundance of each unique TCRbeta CDR3 rearrangement, sequence reads were collapsed and filtered. For each sample, productive Simpson clonality was calculated as the square root of Simpson's diversity index over productive rearrangements. Here the immuneACCESS table is served through TCRdb, limited to in-frame sequences with V and J called. Missing clones are a known gap in these copies; in checked studies unresolved V genes cover under half, and the rest lacks a known reason. V, J and clone size derive from that table, while D and trimming were established from the DNA sequence. This sample has roughly 200,000 clones in its table, and 70% to 90% of those were observed once. The top ten clones comprise less than 7.5% of the sample.

Samples from volunteer blood donors who had recovered from COVID-19 were contributed by a second Seattle source. Collaborating institutions collected whole blood in K2EDTA tubes following their own protocols. Collaborator samples were shipped for TCRbeta analysis as frozen whole blood, isolated PBMCs, or DNA extracted from either sample type. On the study overall, not on this receptor specifically: The amount of clinical and demographic metadata varied by source and participant and was provided uncurated.

Worth noting for this clone: Its cognate antigen has yet to be identified. No qualities accompany the bases; no much larger clone lies one base away.

CDR1 and CDR2 are read off the germline V gene as LGHNA and YSLEER. The V and J ends are trimmed by 0 bases and 0 bases, leaving 12 bases between them. The cysteine opens and the phenylalanine closes a CDR3 of 16 amino acids. Solely the CDR3 DNA is kept, with 48 bases framed from the first base. This TCR was recovered from a woman aged 40 to 55 who had recovered from COVID-19. Recombination joined TRBV4-3 with TRBJ2-7; 6 matching bases give a weak D call of TRBD1. Sequencing input: peripheral blood. The CDR3 protein is CASSQDPGVISYEQYF. The bases read TGCGCCAGCAGCCAAGATCCAGGGGTAATCTCCTACGAGCAGTACTTC.